This entry concerns a single TCR beta chain. These data are taken from a study of blood T cell repertoires in COVID-19. Germline V CDR1 and CDR2: SGHTA, FQGNSA. CDR3 size: 14 residues. Trimming took off 1 base at V and 6 bases at J, with 12 bases between the two ends. Libraries were prepared by immunoSEQ multiplex PCR; TCRdb keeps only in-frame clonotypes and omits some of them. Of more than 200,000 clones listed, more than 85% were seen once; the top ten hold roughly 3.7%. Cohort assignment relied on participant-reported clinical history. The rearrangement uses TRBV7-2 and TRBJ1-2, with D maybe TRBD1 (6 bases). The sequenced sample consisted of PBMCs or T cells enriched from blood (not recorded which). The sequence came from a woman aged 25-40 years who had recovered from COVID-19. The DNA for the CDR3 is TGTGCCAGCAGCTTAGATCATACAGGGCATGGCTACACCTTC. Translated, it gives CASSLDHTGHGYTF.